This TCR beta chain was sequenced for a study of shared clonotypes between healthy human individuals. On this clone itself: Its antigen remains unknown. Additional DNA sequences in this sample encode the identical CDR3.

How the authors handled the data: Because ImmunoSEQ provided only junction sequences with no quality scores, the filtering differed. Method: immunoSEQ multiplex PCR; TCRdb's copy keeps in-frame clones and lacks some. The DNA gave D and trimming, while V, J and clone size come from that table. The sample carries 2.5 million or so clones, approximately 92% recorded once. General observations from the study: Rarefaction indicated that sorted-subset sequencing remained incomplete although depth was large.

V was cut by 2 bases and J by 0 bases, with 5 bases left in between. The CDR3 sequence is 13 residues long. Per germline, CDR1 SGHRS and CDR2 YFSETQ. The material sequenced was naive CD4+ T cells sorted from blood. As for subset: CD45RA+ positively selected. This TCR was sampled from a man between 18 and 35 years old in good health. The chain is built from TRBV5-1 and TRBJ1-2; unclear D gene. CDR3 coding DNA: TGCGCCAGCAGCTTCGGTACTAACTATGGCTACACCTTC. Its translation: CASSFGTNYGYTF.